This note documents a single T cell receptor beta chain sequence. Germline V lookup: CDR1 DFQATT, CDR2 SNEGSKA (reference sequence). The CDR3 is 11 residues long. V lost 1 base, J lost 5 bases, and 6 bases lay in between. The sample comes from a study of blood T cell repertoires in COVID-19. Across the study: Both acute and convalescent COVID-19 samples were obtained from the United States, Italy and Spain. Sample material is recorded as cDNA or gDNA derived from T cells, B-cell-depleted T cells, or PBMCs.

Original methodology: Amplification of reference gene primers provided the estimated nucleated cell counts. Generated by immunoSEQ multiplex PCR, the TCRdb table keeps only in-frame clones and is missing some. That table supplies the V and J calls and clone size; D and trimming were determined from the DNA. The repertoire holds about 140,000 clones, with approximately 88% as singletons. Sequences were obtained from peripheral blood. The sequence was collected from a woman between 50 and 59 years old with acute or convalescent COVID-19. The gene calls are TRBV20-1 and TRBJ2-7, with D unclear. The CDR3 loop reads CSARGPDEQYF. In DNA, the CDR3 is TGCAGTGCTAGAGGTCCCGACGAGCAGTACTTC.